A single sample is the source of the 30 T cell receptor beta chains below, sequenced in a study of T cell changes during pregnancy in multiple sclerosis. TCRdb's table, derived via immunoSEQ multiplex PCR, lists solely in-frame clones and lacks some. The table records more than 95,000 clones, roughly 93% of them present only once. The sample was peripheral blood, taken after pregnancy. The receptor source for this set is a female donor with multiple sclerosis, enrolled in a pregnancy study.

The V gene is TRBV2, the J gene TRBJ2-2, with D possibly matching TRBD1 (5 bases). Per the germline V gene, CDR1 is SNHLY and CDR2 is FYNNEI. This CDR3 is built from 13 residues. V lost 6 bases, J lost 1 base, and 6 bases lay in between. The CDR3 region is CASRTENTGELFF. CDR3 DNA: TGTGCCAGCAGGACAGAGAACACCGGGGAGCTGTTTTTT.

The gene calls are TRBV11-2 and TRBJ1-6; 8 bases are shared with TRBD1. Losses at the gene ends were 5 bases for V and 6 bases for J; bases not matched to a gene: 3. Per the germline V gene, CDR1 is SGHAT and CDR2 is FQNNGV. The CDR3 contains 14 residues. The CDR3 here is CASSLGQANSPLHF. CDR3 DNA: TGTGCCAGCAGCCTGGGACAGGCTAATTCACCCCTCCACTTT.

This clone was found once. This sequence joins TRBV5-1 and TRBJ1-1, with D unclear. V dropped 0 bases and J dropped 3 bases, with 12 bases sitting between them. Germline V gene sequence: CDR1 SGHRS, CDR2 YFSETQ. The CDR3 totals 15 residues. The CDR3 sequence is CASSLGRVRDTEAFF. CDR3 coding DNA: TGCGCCAGCAGCTTGGGGAGGGTGAGAGACACTGAAGCTTTCTTT.

The CDR3 spells CASGRQPNTEAFF. CDR3 in DNA: TGTGCCAGTGGCAGGCAGCCGAACACTGAAGCTTTCTTT. The V gene is TRBV19, the J gene TRBJ1-1; D is unclear. There are 13 residues in the CDR3. V was clipped by 8 bases and J by 1 base, with 11 bases between them. Germline V gene data show CDR1 as LNHDA and CDR2 as SQIVND (reference sequence). Together with reference TRBV19 and TRBJ1-1, the CDR3 gives the full variable domain: DGGITQSPKYLFRKEGQNVTLSCEQNLNHDAMYWYRQDPGQGLRLIYYSQIVNDFQKGDIAEGYSVSREKKESFPLTVTSAQKNPTAFYLCASGRQPNTEAFFGQGTRLTVV.

Concerning this clone itself: At one of its ends the junction is not consistent with the germline gene, which may arise from a read error. This sequence joins TRBV18 and TRBJ2-7; TRBD1 aligns across 7 bases. CDR3 length equals 14 residues. Germline CDR1 reads KGHSH; CDR2 reads LQKENI. The CDR3 loop is CASSPQGGSVGLDF. As DNA, the CDR3 is TGTGCCAGCTCACCACAAGGGGGCAGCGTAGGGTTGGACTTC.

The rearrangement links TRBV19 to TRBJ1-4; the match to TRBD1 covers 8 bases. J was trimmed by 4 bases and V by 7 bases; bases with no gene match: 8. Germline V gene data show CDR1 as LNHDA and CDR2 as SQIVND (reference sequence). This CDR3 spans 15 amino acids. CDR3: CASIRGQGNNEKLFF. The DNA for the CDR3 is TGTGCCAGTATCCGCGGACAGGGCAATAATGAAAAACTGTTTTTT.

This clone occurred a few times. This sequence joins TRBV2 and TRBJ1-1, with a weak D call TRBD1 (5 bases). The germline V and J ends were trimmed by 4 bases and 3 bases, with 9 bases remaining between them. This CDR3 region has 13 residues. Germline assignment: CDR1 SNHLY and CDR2 FYNNEI. The CDR3 DNA reads as TGTGCCAGCAGTGGGGGCGAATACACTGAAGCTTTCTTT. It encodes CASSGGEYTEAFF.

In DNA, the CDR3 is TGCGCCAGCAGGGATCAGGGGGTCTACGAGCAGTACTTC. Protein product: CASRDQGVYEQYF. The chain uses TRBV5-1 and TRBJ2-7; 7 nucleotides agree with TRBD1. Unmatched junction bases numbered 5, after V lost 5 bases and J lost 3 bases. The CDR3 length is 13 residues. Germline V CDR1 and CDR2: SGHRS, YFSETQ.

The chain combines TRBV18 with TRBJ1-2, with D possibly being TRBD1 (5 bases). Trimming cost V 5 bases and J 5 bases, with 12 bases left between them. Germline values: CDR1 KGHSH, CDR2 LQKENI. This CDR3 region has 13 residues. The CDR3 DNA follows: TGTGCCAGCTCAGGGGGGGTCCTATATGGCTACACCTTC. It codes for CASSGGVLYGYTF. Filled out from reference TRBV18 and TRBJ1-2, the complete variable domain reads NAGVMQNPRHLVRRRGQEARLRCSPMKGHSHVYWYRQLPEEGLKFMVYLQKENIIDESGMPKERFSAEFPKEGPSILRIQQVVRGDSAAYFCASSGGVLYGYTFGSGTRLTVV.

This chain uses TRBV5-1 with TRBJ2-1; 9 bases agree with TRBD1. V lost 4 bases, J lost 6 bases, and 11 bases stayed unmatched. The CDR3 is 16 amino acids. Germline lookup yields CDR1 SGHRS and CDR2 YFSETQ. The CDR3 sequence: CASSHPGQGTGNEQFF. The DNA for the CDR3 is TGCGCCAGCAGCCACCCGGGACAGGGTACGGGCAATGAGCAGTTCTTC.

On this clone: One end of the junction varies from germline; a read error may be responsible. The V gene is TRBV4-2, the J gene TRBJ2-6; TRBD1 is a possible D gene (5 bases). This CDR3 is built from 16 residues. From germline, CDR1 is LGHNA and CDR2 YNFKEQ. The CDR3 loop is CTSSPTALVGANVLTF. The CDR3 nucleotides are TGTACCAGCAGCCCGACAGCTTTGGTCGGGGCCAACGTCCTGACTTTC.

The chain combines TRBV7-2 with TRBJ1-6; D uncertain. Between the trimmed V and J ends, which lost 6 bases and 7 bases, there was a span of 13 bases. The CDR3 extends over 14 amino acids. Germline CDR1 reads SGHTA; CDR2 reads FQGNSA. CDR3 amino acids: CASSRRVLNSPLHF. The CDR3 nucleotides read TGTGCCAGCAGTCGCCGGGTCCTAAATTCACCCCTCCACTTT.

The V gene is TRBV6-6, the J gene TRBJ2-4; D may be TRBD2 (7 bases). CDR3 length equals 15 residues. From germline, CDR1 is MNHNY and CDR2 SVGAGI (reference sequence). Trimming pared 5 bases from V and 6 bases from J, leaving 17 bases between. The CDR3 protein is CASSRGDQGGNIQYF. As DNA, the CDR3 is TGTGCCAGCAGTCGGGGGGACCAAGGGGGAAACATTCAGTACTTC.

The chain is built from TRBV19 and TRBJ2-1; 7 bases agree with TRBD2. The CDR3 totals 14 residues. Unmatched junction bases numbered 3, after V lost 5 bases and J lost 2 bases. Germline V gene data show CDR1 as LNHDA and CDR2 as SQIVND (reference sequence). The CDR3 DNA is TGTGCCAGTAGTTTTCTAGCGGCCTACAATGAGCAGTTCTTC. This translates into CASSFLAAYNEQFF.

This chain connects TRBV2 to TRBJ2-2; no firm D call. Germline CDR1 and CDR2: SNHLY and FYNNEI. Trimming left V 3 bases short and J 5 bases short, with 16 bases between. This CDR3 contains 16 residues. Here the CDR3 reads CASSDPPKTGTGELFF. DNA for the CDR3: TGTGCCAGCAGTGATCCCCCTAAGACTGGGACCGGGGAGCTGTTTTTT.

The chain carries TRBV15 and TRBJ2-7; 7 nucleotides align to TRBD2. Germline trimming cut 0 bases from V and 4 bases from J; bases unmatched to any gene: 3. CDR1 and CDR2 from the germline V gene are LNHNV and YYDKDF (reference sequence). This CDR3 is 14 amino acids long. CDR3 DNA sequence: TGTGCCACCAGCAGAGATCAGCGGGGATACGAGCAGTACTTC. Translation gives CATSRDQRGYEQYF.

The chain joins TRBV11-2 to TRBJ2-7; D is unresolved. Germline assignment: CDR1 SGHAT and CDR2 FQNNGV. This CDR3 region has 15 residues. V was clipped by 0 bases and J by 0 bases, with 9 bases between them. CDR3 in DNA: TGTGCCAGCAGCTTAGATCCTTCTAGCTCCTACGAGCAGTACTTC. It is translated as CASSLDPSSSYEQYF.

V is TRBV11-3 and J is TRBJ2-7, with TRBD2 matching 7 bases. There are 15 residues in the CDR3. The V gene's germline CDR1 is SGHNT and CDR2 YENEEA. The V and J ends lost 5 bases and 3 bases, in that order; junction bases with no gene match: 10. The CDR3 here is CASSRKGGSGYEQYF. CDR3 bases: TGTGCCAGCAGCCGGAAGGGCGGGAGTGGCTACGAGCAGTACTTC.

The V gene is TRBV27, the J gene TRBJ2-6; 7 bases align to TRBD1. V lost 5 bases to trimming and J lost 9 bases; unmatched junction nucleotides: 7. The CDR3 runs 14 residues. Germline CDR1 MNHEY, CDR2 SMNVEV (reference sequence). The CDR3 sequence is CASSEDRWGNVLTF. CDR3 DNA sequence: TGTGCCAGCAGTGAGGACAGGTGGGGCAACGTCCTGACTTTC.

The chain links TRBV9 to TRBJ2-1, with D tentatively TRBD2 (5 bases). Germline CDR1 reads SGDLS; CDR2 reads YYNGEE. The CDR3 spans 16 residues. V lost 0 bases and J lost 7, with 17 bases in between. This CDR3 is CASSVDPGIGRNEQFF. Here the CDR3 DNA reads TGTGCCAGCAGCGTAGATCCGGGGATCGGGCGAAATGAGCAGTTCTTC.

Only a few counts were recorded for this clone. The genes are TRBV7-6 and TRBJ1-6; possible D gene TRBD1, 5 bases. The length of the CDR3 is 16 residues. Germline loops: CDR1 SGHVS, CDR2 FNYEAQ. V was clipped by 9 bases and J by 8 bases, with 23 bases between them. CDR3 sequence (DNA): TGTGCCAGGGCGAGGGAGGGGCCGCCTCAAGATTCACCCCTCCACTTT. It codes for CARAREGPPQDSPLHF.

Only a few counts were recorded for this clone. This sequence joins TRBV6-5 and TRBJ1-1; D may be TRBD1 (6 bases). The CDR3 length is 15 residues. V lost 7 bases and J 1 base, leaving 16 bases between the germline ends. The germline V gene has CDR1 MNHEY and CDR2 SVGAGI. The CDR3 spells CASNWIGGPNTEAFF. The CDR3 region has the DNA TGTGCCAGCAATTGGATCGGGGGGCCGAACACTGAAGCTTTCTTT.

The count of this clone is one. The chain carries TRBV13 and TRBJ2-1; 9 bases fit TRBD2. V shed 5 bases and J 4 bases; nucleotides not matched to a gene: 6. CDR3 length: 15 amino acids. Germline V lookup: CDR1 PRHDT, CDR2 FYEKMQ (reference sequence). The CDR3 is CASSAASGEYNEQFF. The CDR3 DNA is TGTGCCAGCAGCGCAGCTAGCGGGGAGTACAATGAGCAGTTCTTC.

Regarding this clone: The junction shows a germline mismatch at one end, possibly a read error. V and J are TRBV27 and TRBJ1-1; 7 bases line up with TRBD1. CDR3 length: 16 amino acids. Per germline, CDR1 MNHEY and CDR2 SMNVEV (reference sequence). The CDR3 DNA reads TGTGCCAGCAGTCCACACGCAACCCGACAGGGCCCCTTTTTTTACTTT. It translates to CASSPHATRQGPFFYF.

This clone was counted between two and nine times. CDR3 loop: CASPRNTEAFF. In nucleotides, the CDR3 is TGTGCCAGCCCCCGTAACACTGAAGCTTTCTTT. V is TRBV18 and J is TRBJ1-1; D unresolved. From germline, CDR1 is KGHSH and CDR2 LQKENI. The CDR3 extends over 11 amino acids. Trimming took off 8 bases at V and 2 bases at J, with 6 bases between the two ends.

The V gene is TRBV5-1, the J gene TRBJ1-5; 9 nucleotides line up with TRBD1. From germline, CDR1 is SGHRS and CDR2 YFSETQ. CDR3 length: 15 amino acids. Losses at the gene ends were 0 bases for V and 5 bases for J; bases not matched to a gene: 3. CDR3 sequence (DNA): TGCGCCAGCAGCTTGGGGGACAGGGTGGATCAGCCCCAGCATTTT. Protein product: CASSLGDRVDQPQHF.

The genes are TRBV29-1 and TRBJ1-1; no definite D call. The CDR3 is 12 amino acids. With 7 bases removed from V and 4 bases from J, the gap between germline ends came to 13 bases. Germline V gene sequence: CDR1 SQVTM, CDR2 ANQGSEA. CDR3 protein: CSGEAPGTEAFF. The CDR3 nucleotides are TGCAGCGGGGAGGCTCCAGGCACTGAAGCTTTCTTT.

This chain uses TRBV4-1 with TRBJ2-7; 8 bases map to TRBD1. The junction had 11 bases not matched to a gene; V was cut back by 4 bases and J by 3 bases. Germline CDR1 MGHRA, CDR2 YSYEKL. This CDR3 spans 16 amino acids. The CDR3, as DNA: TGCGCCAGCAGCCTTCCGGGACAGGCCCTTGACTACGAGCAGTACTTC. It codes for CASSLPGQALDYEQYF.

V is TRBV18 and J is TRBJ1-4; D remains ambiguous. The V gene lost 1 base and the J gene lost 2 bases, with 11 bases spanning the gap. Per the germline V gene, CDR1 is KGHSH and CDR2 is LQKENI. CDR3 length: 16 amino acids. CDR3 region: CASSPLRGATNEKLFF. CDR3 DNA sequence: TGTGCCAGCTCACCACTTCGCGGCGCGACTAATGAAAAACTGTTTTTT. The full variable domain, in which reference TRBV18 and TRBJ1-4 provide the parts outside the CDR3, is NAGVMQNPRHLVRRRGQEARLRCSPMKGHSHVYWYRQLPEEGLKFMVYLQKENIIDESGMPKERFSAEFPKEGPSILRIQQVVRGDSAAYFCASSPLRGATNEKLFFGSGTQLSVL.

This chain joins TRBV6-5 and TRBJ1-2, with TRBD1 as a possible D gene (5 bases). Per the germline V gene, CDR1 is MNHEY and CDR2 is SVGAGI. The CDR3 is made up of 12 amino acids. V was pared by 5 bases and J by 3 bases, with 7 bases between. The CDR3 is CASSQGDYGYTF. The CDR3 coding sequence is TGTGCCAGCAGTCAGGGTGACTATGGCTACACCTTC.